In its sample, the clone carrying this T cell receptor (beta chain) was seen many times. Its antigen remains unknown. Losses at the gene ends were 6 bases for V and 2 bases for J; bases not matched to a gene: 4. CDR1 MNHEY and CDR2 SMNVEV come from the germline V gene (reference sequence). This CDR3 has 13 residues. Each donor was a healthy Caucasian. These data are taken from a study of identical twins. Study findings and constraints: Weaker excess sharing between twins was seen in beta out-of-frame sequences. Insertions ran lower in abundant cord blood beta clonotypes, though not in memory repertoires.

One entry per CDR3 protein results from TCRdb running MiXCR on the 5' RACE reads. The table includes around 670,000 distinct CDR3 sequences, 6% to 6.5% detected once. This receptor was taken from a man aged 18 to 35 in good health. The chain is built from TRBV27 and TRBJ2-7; 7 bases fit TRBD2. The material sequenced was naive T cells sorted from blood. CDR3 amino acids: CASSGGRPYEQYF. The CDR3 region has the DNA TGTGCCAGCAGCGGCGGGAGACCCTACGAGCAGTACTTC.